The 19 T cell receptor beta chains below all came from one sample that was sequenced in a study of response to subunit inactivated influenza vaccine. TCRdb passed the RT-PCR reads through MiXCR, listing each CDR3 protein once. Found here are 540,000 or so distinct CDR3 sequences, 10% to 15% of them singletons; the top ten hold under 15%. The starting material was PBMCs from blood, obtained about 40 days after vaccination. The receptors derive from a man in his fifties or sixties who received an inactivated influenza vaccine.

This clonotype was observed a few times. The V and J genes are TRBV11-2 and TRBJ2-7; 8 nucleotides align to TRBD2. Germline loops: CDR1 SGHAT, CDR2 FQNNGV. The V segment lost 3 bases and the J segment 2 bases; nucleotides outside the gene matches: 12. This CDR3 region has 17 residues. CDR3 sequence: CASSLEYSGVMPYEQYF. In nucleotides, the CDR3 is TGTGCCAGCAGCTTGGAGTATAGCGGGGTGATGCCCTACGAGCAGTACTTC.

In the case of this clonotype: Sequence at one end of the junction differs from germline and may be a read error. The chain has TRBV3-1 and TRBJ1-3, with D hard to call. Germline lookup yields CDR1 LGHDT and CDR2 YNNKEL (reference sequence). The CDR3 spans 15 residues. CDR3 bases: TGTGCCAGCCGCCATCGGACTCTCTCTGGAAACACCATATATTTT. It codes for CASRHRTLSGNTIYF.

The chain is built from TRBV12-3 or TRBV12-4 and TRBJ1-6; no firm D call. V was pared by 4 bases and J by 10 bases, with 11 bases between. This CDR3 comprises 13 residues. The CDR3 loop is CASSSRLPSPLHF. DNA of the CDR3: TGTGCCAGCAGTTCCCGACTTCCCTCACCCCTCCACTTT.

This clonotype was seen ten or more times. The CDR3 DNA reads as TGTGCCAGCAGCTGGACTAGCGGGTACCAAGAGACCCAGTACTTC. Translated: CASSWTSGYQETQYF. The chain couples TRBV11-2 to TRBJ2-5; 11 bases fit TRBD2. The CDR3 extends over 15 amino acids. V trimming: 4 bases; J trimming: 0 bases; junction bases outside the gene matches: 1. Germline V CDR1 and CDR2: SGHAT, FQNNGV.

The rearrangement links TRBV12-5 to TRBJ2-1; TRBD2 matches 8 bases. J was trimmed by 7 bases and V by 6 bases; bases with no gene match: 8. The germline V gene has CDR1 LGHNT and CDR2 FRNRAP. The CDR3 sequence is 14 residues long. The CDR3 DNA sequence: TGTGCTAGTGGGCAAACCGGGACTAGGAATGAGCAGTTCTTC. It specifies CASGQTGTRNEQFF.

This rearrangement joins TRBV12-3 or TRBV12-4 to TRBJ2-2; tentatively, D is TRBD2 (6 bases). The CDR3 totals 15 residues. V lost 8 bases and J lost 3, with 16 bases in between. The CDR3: CASCKTGRYTGELFF. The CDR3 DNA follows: TGTGCCAGCTGTAAAACCGGGAGATACACCGGGGAGCTGTTTTTT.

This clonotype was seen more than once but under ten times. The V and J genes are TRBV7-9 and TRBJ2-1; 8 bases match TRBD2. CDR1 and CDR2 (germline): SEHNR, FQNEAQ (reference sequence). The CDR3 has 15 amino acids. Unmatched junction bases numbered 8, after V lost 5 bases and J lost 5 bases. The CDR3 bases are TGTGCCAGCAGCCCAGACGGGACTAGGCACAATGAGCAGTTCTTC. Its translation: CASSPDGTRHNEQFF.

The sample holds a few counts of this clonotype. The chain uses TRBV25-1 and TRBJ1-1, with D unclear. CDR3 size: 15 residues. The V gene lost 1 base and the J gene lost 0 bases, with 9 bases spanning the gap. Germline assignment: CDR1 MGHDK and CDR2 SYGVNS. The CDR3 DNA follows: TGTGCCAGCAGTGAATCGACGGTGATGAACACTGAAGCTTTCTTT. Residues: CASSESTVMNTEAFF.

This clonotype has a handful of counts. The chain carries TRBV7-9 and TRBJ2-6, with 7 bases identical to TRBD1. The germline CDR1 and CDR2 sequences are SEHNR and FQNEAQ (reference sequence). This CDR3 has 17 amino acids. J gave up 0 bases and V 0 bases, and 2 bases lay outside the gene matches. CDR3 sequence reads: CASSLAQGNSGANVLTF. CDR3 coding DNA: TGTGCCAGCAGCTTAGCACAGGGGAACTCTGGGGCCAACGTCCTGACTTTC.

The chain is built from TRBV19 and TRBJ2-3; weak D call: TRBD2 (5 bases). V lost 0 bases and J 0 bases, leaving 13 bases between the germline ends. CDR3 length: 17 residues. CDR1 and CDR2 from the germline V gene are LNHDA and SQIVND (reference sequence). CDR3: CASSIDGRGSSTDTQYF. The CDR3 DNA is TGTGCCAGTAGTATAGATGGTCGCGGGTCTAGCACAGATACGCAGTATTTT.

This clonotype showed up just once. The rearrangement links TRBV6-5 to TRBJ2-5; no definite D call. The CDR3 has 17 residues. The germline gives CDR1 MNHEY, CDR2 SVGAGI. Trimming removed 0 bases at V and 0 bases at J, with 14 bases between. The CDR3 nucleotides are TGTGCCAGCAGTTACTCGGAGTCTTTGGGGTACCAAGAGACCCAGTACTTC. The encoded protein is CASSYSESLGYQETQYF.

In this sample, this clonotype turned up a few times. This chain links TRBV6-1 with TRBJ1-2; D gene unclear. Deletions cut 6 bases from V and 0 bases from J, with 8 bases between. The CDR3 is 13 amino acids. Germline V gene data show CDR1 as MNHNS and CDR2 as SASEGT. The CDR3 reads CASSSGTNYGYTF. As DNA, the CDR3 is TGTGCCAGCAGCTCCGGAACTAACTATGGCTACACCTTC.

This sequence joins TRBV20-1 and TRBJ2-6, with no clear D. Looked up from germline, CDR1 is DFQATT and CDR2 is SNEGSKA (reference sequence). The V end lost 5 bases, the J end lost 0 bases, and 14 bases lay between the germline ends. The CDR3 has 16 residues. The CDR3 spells CSAPRFSISGANVLTF. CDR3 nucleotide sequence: TGCAGTGCTCCCCGGTTTTCAATCTCTGGGGCCAACGTCCTGACTTTC.

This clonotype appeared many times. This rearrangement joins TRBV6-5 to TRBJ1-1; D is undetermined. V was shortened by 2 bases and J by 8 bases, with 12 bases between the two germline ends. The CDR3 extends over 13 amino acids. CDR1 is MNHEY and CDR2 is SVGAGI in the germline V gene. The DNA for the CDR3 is TGTGCCAGCAGTTACCGTCGGACGTCCGAAGCTTTCTTT. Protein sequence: CASSYRRTSEAFF.

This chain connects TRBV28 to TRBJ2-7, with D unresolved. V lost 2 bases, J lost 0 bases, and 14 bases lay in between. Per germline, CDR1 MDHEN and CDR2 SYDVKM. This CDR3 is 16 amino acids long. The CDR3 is CASSLGFQSPSYEQYF. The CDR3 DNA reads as TGTGCCAGCAGTTTAGGGTTTCAGAGCCCCTCCTACGAGCAGTACTTC. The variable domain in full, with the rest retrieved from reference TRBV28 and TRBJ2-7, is DVKVTQSSRYLVKRTGEKVFLECVQDMDHENMFWYRQDPGLGLRLIYFSYDVKMKEKGDIPEGYSVSREKKERFSLILESASTNQTSMYLCASSLGFQSPSYEQYFGPGTRLTVT.

The CDR3 is CASSVSGNTIYF. The CDR3, as DNA: TGTGCCTCCTCAGTCTCTGGAAACACCATATATTTT. The chain joins TRBV10-3 to TRBJ1-3; no firm D call. The germline V gene has CDR1 ENHRY and CDR2 SYGVKD. Between the trimmed V and J ends, which lost 11 bases and 0 bases, there was a span of 8 bases. The CDR3 is 12 residues long.

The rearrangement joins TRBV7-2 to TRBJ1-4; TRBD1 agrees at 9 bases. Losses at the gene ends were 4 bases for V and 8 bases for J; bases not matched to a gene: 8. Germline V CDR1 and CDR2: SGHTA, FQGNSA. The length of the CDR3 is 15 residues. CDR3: CASSSTGGAYEKLFF. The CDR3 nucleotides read TGTGCCAGCAGCTCAACAGGGGGCGCCTACGAAAAACTGTTTTTT.

CDR3 in DNA: TGTGCCACCAGTGATGGAAGGACAGGGGGTTGGTCTGGGGCCAACGTCCTGACTTTC. This gives the protein CATSDGRTGGWSGANVLTF. This chain links TRBV24-1 with TRBJ2-6, with 10 bases that match TRBD1. Germline values: CDR1 KGHDR, CDR2 SFDVKD. The CDR3 covers 19 residues. The ends lost 3 bases at V and 1 base at J; junction bases unmatched: 8.

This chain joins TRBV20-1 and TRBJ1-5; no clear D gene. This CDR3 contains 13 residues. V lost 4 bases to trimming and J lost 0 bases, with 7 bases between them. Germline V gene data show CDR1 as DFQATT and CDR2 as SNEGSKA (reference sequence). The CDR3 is CSAKRNSNQPQHF. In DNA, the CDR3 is TGCAGTGCTAAAAGGAATAGCAATCAGCCCCAGCATTTT.